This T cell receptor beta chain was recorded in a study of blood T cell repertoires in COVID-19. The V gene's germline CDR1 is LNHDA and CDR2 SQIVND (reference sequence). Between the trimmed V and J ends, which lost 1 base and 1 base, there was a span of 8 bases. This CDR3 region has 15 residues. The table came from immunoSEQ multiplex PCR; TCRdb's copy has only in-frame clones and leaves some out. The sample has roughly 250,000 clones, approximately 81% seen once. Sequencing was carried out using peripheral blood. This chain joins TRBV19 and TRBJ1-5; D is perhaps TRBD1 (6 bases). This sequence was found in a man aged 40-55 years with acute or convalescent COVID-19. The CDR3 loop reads CASSIGDRSNQPQHF. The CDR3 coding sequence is TGTGCCAGTAGTATAGGTGACAGGAGCAATCAGCCCCAGCATTTT.